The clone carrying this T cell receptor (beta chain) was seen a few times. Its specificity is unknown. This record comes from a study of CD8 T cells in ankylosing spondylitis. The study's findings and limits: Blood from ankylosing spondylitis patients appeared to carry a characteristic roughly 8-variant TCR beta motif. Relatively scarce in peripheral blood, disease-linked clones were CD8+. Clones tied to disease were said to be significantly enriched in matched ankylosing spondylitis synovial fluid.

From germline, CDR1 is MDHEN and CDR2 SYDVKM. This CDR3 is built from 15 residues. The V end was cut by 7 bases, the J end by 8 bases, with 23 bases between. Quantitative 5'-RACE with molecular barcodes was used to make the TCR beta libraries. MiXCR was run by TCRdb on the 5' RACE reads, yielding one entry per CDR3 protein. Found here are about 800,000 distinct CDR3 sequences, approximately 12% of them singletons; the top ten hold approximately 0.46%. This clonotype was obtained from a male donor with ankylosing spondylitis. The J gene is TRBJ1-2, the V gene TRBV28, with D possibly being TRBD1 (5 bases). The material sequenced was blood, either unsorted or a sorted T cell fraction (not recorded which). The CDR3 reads CASTTSAGRSGGYTF. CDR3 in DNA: TGTGCCAGCACCACCTCCGCAGGGAGGTCAGGGGGCTACACCTTC.